The present T cell receptor (beta chain) was sequenced within a study of tumor-infiltrating lymphocytes in primary liver carcinoma. This clonotype was detected only a few times. Its matching antigen is unknown. With a much larger clone just one base away, this may be a read error. Study outcomes and limitations: Owing to bulk unsorted samples, no comparison was made between CD4+ and CD8+ repertoires. Whereas tumor region pairs overlapped more, tumor-adjacent and tumor-blood pairs overlapped less.

Per germline, CDR1 MNHNS and CDR2 SASEGT. V was clipped by 7 bases and J by 6 bases, with 14 bases between them. There are 13 residues in the CDR3. Unsorted whole blood yielded the blood RNA, and germline DNA was also extracted. Making TCR beta cDNA involved 400 to 600 ng total RNA and a constant-region primer. ARM-PCR, slightly modified, supplied the TCR beta libraries through three nested multiplex PCR rounds. The two initial PCR rounds, around 10 cycles each, used TRBV1-TRBV30 forward and C-beta reverse primers. MiXCR, run by TCRdb on the multiplex PCR reads, gives a single entry per CDR3 protein. The data hold fewer than 350,000 distinct CDR3 sequences, with about 60% observed a single time.

Sequences were obtained from peripheral blood. The genes are TRBV6-1 and TRBJ2-3; no clear D gene. The TCR was taken from a man in his forties or fifties with primary liver carcinoma and hepatitis B virus infection. CDR3 sequence reads: CASNGKNGDTQYF. CDR3 in DNA: TGTGCCAGCAATGGGAAAAATGGGGATACGCAGTATTTT.